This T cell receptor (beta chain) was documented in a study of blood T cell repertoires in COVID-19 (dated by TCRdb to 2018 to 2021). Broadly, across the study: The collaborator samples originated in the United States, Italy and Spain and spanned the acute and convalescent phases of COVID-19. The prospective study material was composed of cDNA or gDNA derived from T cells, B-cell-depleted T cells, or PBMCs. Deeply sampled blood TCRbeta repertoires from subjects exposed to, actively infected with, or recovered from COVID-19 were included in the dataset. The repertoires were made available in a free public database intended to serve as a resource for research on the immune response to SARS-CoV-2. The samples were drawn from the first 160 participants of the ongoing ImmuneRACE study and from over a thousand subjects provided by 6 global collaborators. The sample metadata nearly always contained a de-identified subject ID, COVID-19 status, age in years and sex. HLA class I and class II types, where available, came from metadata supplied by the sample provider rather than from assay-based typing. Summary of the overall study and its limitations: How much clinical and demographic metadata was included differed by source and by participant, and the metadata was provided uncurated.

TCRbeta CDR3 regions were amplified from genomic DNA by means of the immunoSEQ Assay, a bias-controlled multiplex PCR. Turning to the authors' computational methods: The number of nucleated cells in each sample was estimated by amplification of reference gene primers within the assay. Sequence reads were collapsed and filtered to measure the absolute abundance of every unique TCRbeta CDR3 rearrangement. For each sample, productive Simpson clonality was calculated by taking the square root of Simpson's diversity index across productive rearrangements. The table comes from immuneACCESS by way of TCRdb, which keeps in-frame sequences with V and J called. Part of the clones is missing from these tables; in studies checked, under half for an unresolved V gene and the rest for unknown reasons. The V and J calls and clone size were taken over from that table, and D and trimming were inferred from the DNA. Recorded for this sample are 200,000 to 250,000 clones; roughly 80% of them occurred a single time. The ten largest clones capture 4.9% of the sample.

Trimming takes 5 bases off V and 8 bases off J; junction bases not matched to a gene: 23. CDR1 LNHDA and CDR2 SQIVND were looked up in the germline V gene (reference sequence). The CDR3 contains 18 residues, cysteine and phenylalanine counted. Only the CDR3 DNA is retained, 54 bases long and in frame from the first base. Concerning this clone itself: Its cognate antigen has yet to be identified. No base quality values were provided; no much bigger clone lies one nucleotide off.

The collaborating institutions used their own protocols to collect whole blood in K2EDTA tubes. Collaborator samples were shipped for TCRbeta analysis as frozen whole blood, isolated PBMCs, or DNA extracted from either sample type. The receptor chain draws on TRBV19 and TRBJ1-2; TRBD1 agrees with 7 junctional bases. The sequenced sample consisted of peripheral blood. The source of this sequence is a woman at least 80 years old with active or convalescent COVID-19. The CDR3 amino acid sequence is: CASSVSGSTGARIRGYTF. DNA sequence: TGTGCCAGTAGTGTATCAGGCAGTACAGGGGCGCGAATACGCGGCTACACCTTC.